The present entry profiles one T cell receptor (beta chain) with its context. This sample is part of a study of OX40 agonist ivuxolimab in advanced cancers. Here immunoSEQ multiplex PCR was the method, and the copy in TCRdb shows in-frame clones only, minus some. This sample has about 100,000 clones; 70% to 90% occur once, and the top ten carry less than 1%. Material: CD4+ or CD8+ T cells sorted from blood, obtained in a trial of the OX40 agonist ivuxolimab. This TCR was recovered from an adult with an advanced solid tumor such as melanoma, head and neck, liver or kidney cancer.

This chain's CDR3 is CASSPGGEGRAAFF. The CDR3 coding sequence is TGTGCCAGCTCACCCGGAGGAGAGGGCAGAGCGGCTTTCTTT. This rearrangement joins TRBV18 to TRBJ1-1; D not resolved. Trimming shortened V by 3 bases and J by 11 bases, and 19 bases separated the two germline ends. The CDR3 covers 14 residues. Germline V CDR1 and CDR2: KGHSH, LQKENI.